This T cell receptor beta chain derives from a study of response to subunit inactivated influenza vaccine. Findings of the study overall: Only a handful of new T cells, the authors suggested, are recruited with each seasonal influenza vaccination.

This clonotype has more than one count but fewer than ten. Its antigen remains unknown. One entry per CDR3 protein, called by TCRdb with MiXCR from the RT-PCR reads. The sample consists of some 300,000 distinct CDR3 sequences, 20% to 25% of them appearing once. The sequencing here drew on PBMCs from blood, taken about 19 months after vaccination. This clonotype was obtained from a man aged 50 to 75 who received an inactivated influenza vaccine.

This CDR3 is CASSQDVGEYGYTF. CDR3 in DNA: TGTGCCAGCAGCCAAGATGTAGGGGAATATGGCTACACCTTC. This chain connects TRBV3-1 to TRBJ1-2; D might be TRBD1 (5 bases). V gave up 0 bases and J gave up 5 bases, with 10 bases separating them. The CDR3 spans 14 residues. CDR1 and CDR2 (germline): LGHDT, YNNKEL (reference sequence). Filled out from reference TRBV3-1 and TRBJ1-2, the complete variable domain reads DTAVSQTPKYLVTQMGNDKSIKCEQNLGHDTMYWYKQDSKKFLKIMFSYNNKELIINETVPNRFSPKSPDKAHLNLHINSLELGDSAVYFCASSQDVGEYGYTFGSGTRLTVV.